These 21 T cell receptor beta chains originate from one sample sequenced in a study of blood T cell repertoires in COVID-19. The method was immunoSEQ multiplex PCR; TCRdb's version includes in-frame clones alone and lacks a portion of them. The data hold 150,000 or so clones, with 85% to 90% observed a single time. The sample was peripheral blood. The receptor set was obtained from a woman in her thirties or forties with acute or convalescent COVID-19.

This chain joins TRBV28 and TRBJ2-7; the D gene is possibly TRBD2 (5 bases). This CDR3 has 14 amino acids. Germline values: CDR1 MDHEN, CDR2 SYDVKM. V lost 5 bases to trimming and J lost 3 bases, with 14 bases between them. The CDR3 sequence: CASSSGRQIYEQYF. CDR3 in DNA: TGTGCCAGCAGTAGCGGTCGCCAAATCTACGAGCAGTACTTC.

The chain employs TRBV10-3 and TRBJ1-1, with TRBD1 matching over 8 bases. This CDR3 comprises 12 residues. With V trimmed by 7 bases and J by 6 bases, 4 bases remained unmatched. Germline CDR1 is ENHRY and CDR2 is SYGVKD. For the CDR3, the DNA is TGTGCCATCAACGAACAGGGGGCTGAAGCTTTCTTT. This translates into CAINEQGAEAFF.

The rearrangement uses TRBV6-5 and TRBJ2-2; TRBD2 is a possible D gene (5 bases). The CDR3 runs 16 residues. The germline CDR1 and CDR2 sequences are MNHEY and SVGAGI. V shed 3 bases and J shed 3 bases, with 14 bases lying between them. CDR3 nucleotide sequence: TGTGCCAGCAGTTATAAGAGGCAGGAGGACACCGGGGAGCTGTTTTTT. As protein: CASSYKRQEDTGELFF.

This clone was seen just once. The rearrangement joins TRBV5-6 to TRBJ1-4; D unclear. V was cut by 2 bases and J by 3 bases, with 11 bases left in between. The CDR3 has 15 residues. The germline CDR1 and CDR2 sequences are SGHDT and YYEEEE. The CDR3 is CASSLPTRPNEKLFF. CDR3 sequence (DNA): TGTGCCAGCAGCTTACCGACACGACCTAATGAAAAACTGTTTTTT. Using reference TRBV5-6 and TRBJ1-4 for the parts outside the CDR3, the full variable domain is DAGVTQSPTHLIKTRGQQVTLRCSPKSGHDTVSWYQQALGQGPQFIFQYYEEEERQRGNFPDRFSGHQFPNYSSELNVNALLLGDSALYLCASSLPTRPNEKLFFGSGTQLSVL.

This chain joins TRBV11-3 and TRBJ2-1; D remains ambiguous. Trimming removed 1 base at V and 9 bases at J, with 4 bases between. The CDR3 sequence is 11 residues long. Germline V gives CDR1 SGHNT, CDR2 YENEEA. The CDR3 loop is CASSLGSEQFF. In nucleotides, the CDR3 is TGTGCCAGCAGCTTAGGTAGTGAGCAGTTCTTC.

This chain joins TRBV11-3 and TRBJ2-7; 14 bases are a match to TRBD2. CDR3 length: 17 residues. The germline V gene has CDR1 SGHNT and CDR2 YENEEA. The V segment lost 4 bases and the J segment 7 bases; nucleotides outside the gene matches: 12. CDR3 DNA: TGTGCCAGCAGCTCCCGACTAGCGGGAGGGGACCCCTGGGAGCAGTACTTC. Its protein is CASSSRLAGGDPWEQYF.

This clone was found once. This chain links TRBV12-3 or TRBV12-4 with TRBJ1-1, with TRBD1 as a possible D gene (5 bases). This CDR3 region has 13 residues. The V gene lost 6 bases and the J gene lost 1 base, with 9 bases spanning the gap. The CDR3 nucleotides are TGTGCCAGCAGCCTACAGGAGAACACTGAAGCTTTCTTT. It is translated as CASSLQENTEAFF.

The DNA for the CDR3 is TGTGCCAGCAGCCAGGCCTTAGCGGGACCCACAGATACGCAGTATTTT. Encoded protein: CASSQALAGPTDTQYF. The chain carries TRBV3-1 (or the pseudogene TRBV3-2) and TRBJ2-3; TRBD2 matches 8 bases. J lost 2 bases, V lost 3 bases, and 7 bases had no gene match. This CDR3 has 16 residues. Germline V CDR1 and CDR2: LGHDT, YNNKEL (reference sequence).

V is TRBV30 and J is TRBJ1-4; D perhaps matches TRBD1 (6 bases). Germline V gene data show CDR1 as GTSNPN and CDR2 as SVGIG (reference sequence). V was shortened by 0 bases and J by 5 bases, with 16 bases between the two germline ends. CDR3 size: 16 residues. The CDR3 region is CAWSVWTKGENEKLFF. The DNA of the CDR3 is TGTGCCTGGAGTGTATGGACAAAGGGGGAGAATGAAAAACTGTTTTTT.

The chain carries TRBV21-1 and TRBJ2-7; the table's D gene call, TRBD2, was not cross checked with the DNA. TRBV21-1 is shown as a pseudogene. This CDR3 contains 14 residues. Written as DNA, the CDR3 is TGTGCCAGCAGCATGCTGGACTGGTGCGACGAGCAGTACTTC. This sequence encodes CASSMLDWCDEQYF.

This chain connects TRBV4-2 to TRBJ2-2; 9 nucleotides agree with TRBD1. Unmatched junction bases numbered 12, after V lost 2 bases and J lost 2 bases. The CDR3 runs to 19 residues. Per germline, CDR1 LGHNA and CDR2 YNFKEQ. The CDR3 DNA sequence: TGTGCCAGCAGCCAACCGGGACAGGGTAGTGGCCTAAACACCGGGGAGCTGTTTTTT. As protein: CASSQPGQGSGLNTGELFF.

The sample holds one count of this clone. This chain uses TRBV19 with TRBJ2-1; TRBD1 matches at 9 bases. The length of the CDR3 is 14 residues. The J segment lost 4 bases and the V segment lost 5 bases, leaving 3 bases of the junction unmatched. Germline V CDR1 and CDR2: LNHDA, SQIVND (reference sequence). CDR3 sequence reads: CASSGGQGYNEQFF. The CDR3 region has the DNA TGTGCCAGTAGTGGGGGACAGGGTTACAATGAGCAGTTCTTC.

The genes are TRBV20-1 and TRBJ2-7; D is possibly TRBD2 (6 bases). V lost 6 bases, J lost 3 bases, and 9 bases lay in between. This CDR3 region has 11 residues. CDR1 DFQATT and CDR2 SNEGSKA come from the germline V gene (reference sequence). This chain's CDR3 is CSAGLDYEQYF. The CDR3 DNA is TGCAGTGCGGGACTCGACTACGAGCAGTACTTC.

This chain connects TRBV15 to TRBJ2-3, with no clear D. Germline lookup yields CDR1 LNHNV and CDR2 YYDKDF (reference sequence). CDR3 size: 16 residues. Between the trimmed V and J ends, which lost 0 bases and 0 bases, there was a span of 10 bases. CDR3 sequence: CATSRDGRSSTDTQYF. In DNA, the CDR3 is TGTGCCACCAGCAGAGATGGTCGGAGTAGCACAGATACGCAGTATTTT. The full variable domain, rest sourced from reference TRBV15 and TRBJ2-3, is DAMVIQNPRYQVTQFGKPVTLSCSQTLNHNVMYWYQQKSSQAPKLLFHYYDKDFNNEADTPDNFQSRRPNTSFCFLDIRSPGLGDTAMYLCATSRDGRSSTDTQYFGPGTRLTVL.

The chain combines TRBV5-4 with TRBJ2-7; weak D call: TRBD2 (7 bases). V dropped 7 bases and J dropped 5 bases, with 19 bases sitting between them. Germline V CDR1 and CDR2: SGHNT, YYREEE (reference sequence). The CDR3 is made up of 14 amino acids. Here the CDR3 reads CASEGEGGPNEQYF. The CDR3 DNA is TGTGCCAGCGAGGGGGAGGGAGGGCCTAACGAGCAGTACTTC.

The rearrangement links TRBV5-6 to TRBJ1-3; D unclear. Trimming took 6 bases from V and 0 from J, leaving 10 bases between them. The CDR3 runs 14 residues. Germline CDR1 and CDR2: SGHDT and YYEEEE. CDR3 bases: TGTGCCAGCAACGGAGACTCCTCTGGAAACACCATATATTTT. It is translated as CASNGDSSGNTIYF.

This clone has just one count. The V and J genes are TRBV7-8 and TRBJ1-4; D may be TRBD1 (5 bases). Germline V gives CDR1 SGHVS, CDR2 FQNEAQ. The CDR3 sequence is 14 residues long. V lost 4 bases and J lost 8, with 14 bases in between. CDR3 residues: CASSSKAGREKLFF. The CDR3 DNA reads TGTGCCAGCAGCTCCAAAGCAGGGAGGGAAAAACTGTTTTTT.

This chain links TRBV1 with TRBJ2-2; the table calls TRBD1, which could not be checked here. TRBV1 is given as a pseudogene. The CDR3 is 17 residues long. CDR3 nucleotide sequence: TGCACCAGCAGCCAAGATTGGAACAGGGTACCCACCGGGGAGCTGTTTTTT. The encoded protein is CTSSQDWNRVPTGELFF.

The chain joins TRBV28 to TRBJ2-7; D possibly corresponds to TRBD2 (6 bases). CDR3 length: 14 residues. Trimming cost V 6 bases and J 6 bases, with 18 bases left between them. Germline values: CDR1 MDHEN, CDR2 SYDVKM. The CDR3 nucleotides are TGTGCCAGCAGCGGGACTTGGGGGGAGCGCGAGCAGTACTTC. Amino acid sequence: CASSGTWGEREQYF.

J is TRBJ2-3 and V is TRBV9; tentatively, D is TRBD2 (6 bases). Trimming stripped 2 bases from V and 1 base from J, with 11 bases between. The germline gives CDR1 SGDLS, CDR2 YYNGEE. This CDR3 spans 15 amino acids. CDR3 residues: CASSVGGSGTDTQYF. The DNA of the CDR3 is TGTGCCAGCAGCGTTGGGGGGAGCGGCACAGATACGCAGTATTTT.

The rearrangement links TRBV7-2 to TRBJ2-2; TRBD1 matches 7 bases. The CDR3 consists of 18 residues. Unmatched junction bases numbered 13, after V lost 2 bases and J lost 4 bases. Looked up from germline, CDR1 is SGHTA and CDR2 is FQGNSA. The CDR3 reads CASSLPRNRGRRTGELFF. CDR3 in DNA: TGTGCCAGCAGCTTACCTCGGAACAGGGGCCGTCGCACCGGGGAGCTGTTTTTT.